This T cell receptor (beta chain) was profiled in a study of beta chain features in type 1 diabetes. Study conclusions and caveats: Sequencing the cDNA could make cells with high TCR expression show up more than they should. Among patients with Type 1 diabetes, TCRB CDR3s were moderately but significantly shorter in every one of the four CD4+ subsets.

A note on this clone: What it recognizes is unknown.

The investigators reverse transcribed all of the isolated RNA, so they sequenced expressed TCRB transcripts. Data came from immunoSEQ multiplex PCR; TCRdb stores just in-frame clones and leaves some out. The repertoire includes about 370,000 clones, around 10% of them detected once, and over 0.45% sits in the top ten. CDR3 length: 17 amino acids. J was trimmed by 8 bases and V by 3 bases; bases with no gene match: 18. The germline gives CDR1 MDHEN, CDR2 SYDVKM. CD45RO/CCR7/CD25/CD127/CD95/CD27 sorting isolated CD4+ naive, central memory, regulatory and stem cell-like memory cells. Material for sequencing was central memory CD4+ T cells from blood. This clonotype was obtained from a man aged 25 to 40 with type 1 diabetes. The chain recombines TRBV28 with TRBJ1-2; 7 nucleotides agree with TRBD1. Here the CDR3 DNA reads TGTGCCAGCAGTTTTCAGGGGGACGTAGGGGCTGTGCGCGGCTACACCTTC. Its protein product is CASSFQGDVGAVRGYTF.